This TCR beta chain came from a study of blood T cell repertoires in COVID-19. The wider study: The United States, Italy and Spain were the sources of the acute and convalescent COVID-19 samples.

This clone was seen once. The method was immunoSEQ multiplex PCR; TCRdb's version includes in-frame clones alone and lacks a portion of them. This table holds about 36,000 clones, about 81% found once. CDR1 is SGHAT and CDR2 is FQNNGV in the germline V gene. The CDR3 extends over 17 amino acids. V was clipped by 2 bases and J by 4 bases; unmatched bases: 10. This sequence was found in a human donor in a cohort sampled during active or convalescent COVID-19. The donor label of this sample is uncertain. The sample comprised peripheral blood. This sequence joins TRBV11-2 and TRBJ2-7, with 11 bases aligning to TRBD2. The CDR3 protein is CASSLFGLAGDDYEQYF. Written as DNA, the CDR3 is TGTGCCAGCAGCTTATTCGGACTAGCGGGTGATGATTACGAGCAGTACTTC.